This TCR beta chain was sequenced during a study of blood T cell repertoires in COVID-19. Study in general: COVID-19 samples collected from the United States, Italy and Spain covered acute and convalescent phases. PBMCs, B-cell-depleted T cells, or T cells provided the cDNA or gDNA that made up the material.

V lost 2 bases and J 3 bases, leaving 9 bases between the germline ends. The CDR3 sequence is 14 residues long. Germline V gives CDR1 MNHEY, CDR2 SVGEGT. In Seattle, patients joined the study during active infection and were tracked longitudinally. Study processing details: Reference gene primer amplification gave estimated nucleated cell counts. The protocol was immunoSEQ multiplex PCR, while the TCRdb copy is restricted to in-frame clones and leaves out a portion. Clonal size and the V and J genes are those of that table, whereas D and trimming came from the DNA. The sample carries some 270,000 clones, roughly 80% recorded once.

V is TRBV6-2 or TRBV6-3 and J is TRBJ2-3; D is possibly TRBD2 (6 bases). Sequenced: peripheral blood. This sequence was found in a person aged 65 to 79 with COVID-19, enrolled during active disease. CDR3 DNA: TGTGCCAGCAGTTACCTCGCGGGGACAGATACGCAGTATTTT. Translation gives CASSYLAGTDTQYF.